This is a list of T cell receptor beta chains from one sample in a study of shared clonotypes between healthy human individuals. This table comes from immunoSEQ multiplex PCR, and its TCRdb copy is limited to in-frame clones, with some not included. Of around 700,000 clones in the sample, around three quarters were seen once. The specimen sequenced was memory CD4+ T cells sorted from blood. The source of these receptors is a woman aged 25 to 45 in good health. The CDR3 runs from the conserved cysteine through the conserved F or W. D genes are given only for firm matches. Some rows mark clone size as missing; the rest say once, few, many or name a class of expanded clone.

D gene	V gene	clone size	J gene	CDR3 DNA	CDR3 protein
-	TRBV2	-	TRBJ1-6	TGTGCCAGCAGTGGTGGGTCAGGGCTATCACCCCTCCACTTT	CASSGGSGLSPLHF
TRBD1	TRBV30	-	TRBJ1-2	TGTGCCTGGGGACAGGGATTCGGTTATGGCTACACCTTC	CAWGQGFGYGYTF
-	TRBV5-1	-	TRBJ1-2	TGCGCCAGCAGCTTGGGCCCCAGCGTTGGGAACTATGGCTACACCTTC	CASSLGPSVGNYGYTF
-	TRBV6-6	-	TRBJ2-7	TGTGCCAGCAGTCCTCGACAGGCTGGCTACGAGCAGTACTTC	CASSPRQAGYEQYF
TRBD2	TRBV5-1	-	TRBJ2-1	TGCGCCAGCAGCTCCGGGACTAGCGGGAGGTTGGAGCAGTTCTTC	CASSSGTSGRLEQFF
TRBD2	TRBV2	-	TRBJ2-2	TGTGCCAAAACGGAGCGGGGCCGTACCGGGGAGCTGTTTTTT	CAKTERGRTGELFF
TRBD2	TRBV19	few	TRBJ2-7	TGTGCCAGTAGGACGGGGGGAGCGTTCGAGCAGTACTTC	CASRTGGAFEQYF
-	TRBV5-1	few	TRBJ2-1	TGCGCCAGCAGCCAGGACTGGCGGGAGCAGTTCTTC	CASSQDWREQFF
-	TRBV19	-	TRBJ2-1	TGTGCCAGTAGTATGATAGCGCGGAGTAATGAGCAGTTCTTC	CASSMIARSNEQFF
TRBD1	TRBV19	once	TRBJ1-5	TGTGCCAGTAGGGACAGGGAACCCAATCAGCCCCAGCATTTT	CASRDREPNQPQHF
-	TRBV6-6	few	TRBJ1-2	TGTGCCAGCAGCCCCGACAGTTACAATGGCTACACCTTC	CASSPDSYNGYTF
-	TRBV28	-	TRBJ1-4	TGTGCCAGCAGGGGGGGACAAATTAATGAAAAACTGTTTTTT	CASRGGQINEKLFF
TRBD2	TRBV11-1	-	TRBJ2-1	TGTGCCAGCAGCTTTAGCGGGAGGGAAAACAATGAGCAGTTCTTC	CASSFSGRENNEQFF
-	TRBV2	-	TRBJ1-1	TGTGCCAGCAGGAAGGACATACTTACGAACACTGAAGCTTTCTTT	CASRKDILTNTEAFF
-	TRBV29-1	-	TRBJ2-1	TGCAGCGTTGCTTACAACAATGAGCAGTTCTTC	CSVAYNNEQFF
TRBD2	TRBV5-5	-	TRBJ2-5	TGTGCCAGCAGCCGAACCCTAGCGGGAGCAGAGACCCAGTACTTC	CASSRTLAGAETQYF
-	TRBV28	-	TRBJ1-1	TGTGCCAGCGGATTGACAGAAATGAACACTGAAGCTTTCTTT	CASGLTEMNTEAFF
TRBD2	TRBV5-1	-	TRBJ2-2	TGCGCCAGCAGCTTCAGTTCGACTAGCGGCCAGGGCGGGCTGTTTTTT	CASSFSSTSGQGGLFF
-	TRBV6-5	many	TRBJ1-2	TGTGCCAGCAGTTACTCGTCCGGGACTGGCTACACCTTC	CASSYSSGTGYTF
-	TRBV20-1	-	TRBJ2-2	TGCAGTGCTAGAGTCGGCGGGGAGCTGTTTTTT	CSARVGGELFF
TRBD2	TRBV2	few	TRBJ2-2	TGTGCCAGCAGTCTGGGACTAGCGGGAGGACCGAGCAGCGGGGAGCTGTTTTTT	CASSLGLAGGPSSGELFF
-	TRBV30	-	TRBJ2-5	TGTGCCTGGAGTCAAGGGGGGGCGAATGGTGAGACCCAGTACTTC	CAWSQGGANGETQYF
TRBD1	TRBV6-1	once	TRBJ1-5	TGTGCCAGCAGGGGACAGTATAGCAATCAGCCCCAGCATTTT	CASRGQYSNQPQHF
-	TRBV2	-	TRBJ1-3	TGTGCCAGCAGCACCGGGGGAAACACCATATATTTT	CASSTGGNTIYF
-	TRBV5-1	once	TRBJ1-1	TGCGCCAGCAGCCTAATTCCTACAGGCTCGGGCACTGAAGCTTTCTTT	CASSLIPTGSGTEAFF
TRBD2	TRBV28	-	TRBJ2-1	TGTGCCAGCAGCCCTGGACTAGCGGGAGTAGTAGGGCAGTTCTTC	CASSPGLAGVVGQFF
TRBD2	TRBV5-1	-	TRBJ2-1	TGCGCCAGCAGCCCTCTAGCGGGAGGGCCCCGGCGGAACAATGAGCAGTTCTTC	CASSPLAGGPRRNNEQFF
TRBD2	TRBV4-2	-	TRBJ2-5	TGTGCCAGCAGCGAAAACTGGGCTAGCGGGCCCCAAGAGACCCAGTACTTC	CASSENWASGPQETQYF
-	TRBV4-2	once	TRBJ1-1	TGTGCCAGCAGCCAAGGTGCCGGGGACACTGAAGCTTTCTTT	CASSQGAGDTEAFF
TRBD1	TRBV5-1	-	TRBJ2-7	TGCGCCAGCAGCATGGGACAGGGGGCGAGATACGAGCAGTACTTC	CASSMGQGARYEQYF
-	TRBV27	-	TRBJ2-3	TGTGCCAGCAGTTTCAGAGGGACAGATACGCAGTATTTT	CASSFRGTDTQYF
-	TRBV28	-	TRBJ1-4	TGTGCCAGCATGGGGGAAGGGGCAACTAATGAAAAACTGTTTTTT	CASMGEGATNEKLFF
-	TRBV5-4	-	TRBJ1-2	TGTGCCAGCAGCTCTGGACGGCCCCCCTATGGCTACACCTTC	CASSSGRPPYGYTF
-	TRBV18	many	TRBJ2-5	TGTGCCAGCTCACGGGGGTCAGTACAATTCCAAGAGACCCAGTACTTC	CASSRGSVQFQETQYF
-	TRBV5-8	-	TRBJ2-7	TGTGCCAGCAGCCAGTCCCACGAGCAGTACTTC	CASSQSHEQYF
-	TRBV11-2	-	TRBJ1-5	TGTGCCAGCAGCTTAGCTGGTTATAGCAATCAGCCCCAGCATTTT	CASSLAGYSNQPQHF
-	TRBV6-1	few	TRBJ1-3	TGTGCCAGCAGTGACAGGGATAGATACACCATATATTTT	CASSDRDRYTIYF
TRBD1	TRBV6-4	-	TRBJ2-5	TGTGCCAGCAGTGACCATTACCCGGGACAGGAAGAAGGAGAGACCCAGTACTTC	CASSDHYPGQEEGETQYF
TRBD2	TRBV15	once	TRBJ2-1	TGTGCCACCAGCAGAGATAAGGCGGCGGGAGGGCGCTTGGTCTATGAGCAGTTCTTC	CATSRDKAAGGRLVYEQFF
-	TRBV18	few	TRBJ2-3	TGTGCCAGCTCACCCGAGTCTAGCACAGATACGCAGTATTTT	CASSPESSTDTQYF
TRBD2	TRBV13	few	TRBJ2-7	TGTGCCAGCAGCCGGACTAGCGGGAGATACGAGCAGTACTTC	CASSRTSGRYEQYF
-	TRBV7-2	-	TRBJ2-3	TGTGCCAGCAGCCCGAGCGGGTTTCCCACAGATACGCAGTATTTT	CASSPSGFPTDTQYF
TRBD2	TRBV27	-	TRBJ2-5	TGTGCCAGCAGCAAACAGAGGGAGACCGGGACTAGCGGGAGGCGGGGGACCCAGTACTTC	CASSKQRETGTSGRRGTQYF
-	TRBV5-8	-	TRBJ1-2	TGTGCCAGCAGCTTGGCTCCCCGGGGATATGGCTACACCTTC	CASSLAPRGYGYTF
TRBD1	TRBV10-3	once	TRBJ1-2	TGTGCCATCAGGGAGCCGGGACAGCTCTATGGCTACACCTTC	CAIREPGQLYGYTF
-	TRBV11-2	-	TRBJ2-3	TGTGCCAGCAGCCGCGGCACAGATACGCAGTATTTT	CASSRGTDTQYF
-	TRBV9	-	TRBJ2-2	TGTGCCAGCAGCGACCCAGGCCCCGGGGAGCTGTTTTTT	CASSDPGPGELFF
TRBD1	TRBV5-1	-	TRBJ1-2	TGCGCCAGCAGCTTCCGCGGTTCGGGACAGGGTAACTATGGCTACACCTTC	CASSFRGSGQGNYGYTF
-	TRBV7-6	-	TRBJ2-3	TGTGCCAGCAGCCAAGCTCCAGGGGGCACAGATACGCAGTATTTT	CASSQAPGGTDTQYF
TRBD2	TRBV27	once	TRBJ2-7	TGTGCCAGCAGTTTAGTCTCGGGGCTAGCGGGATCCTACGAGCAGTACTTC	CASSLVSGLAGSYEQYF
-	TRBV6-5	-	TRBJ2-7	TGTGCCAGCAGCACCGGGACAATAAGCTACGAGCAGTACTTC	CASSTGTISYEQYF
TRBD1	TRBV23-1	-	TRBJ1-1	TGCGCCAGCAGTCGATGGACAGGGGGGAACACTGAAGCTTTCTTT	CASSRWTGGNTEAFF
-	TRBV7-2	-	TRBJ2-1	TGTGCCAGCAGCACAAGGAGGAGCTCCTACAATGAGCAGTTCTTC	CASSTRRSSYNEQFF
-	TRBV7-2	few	TRBJ2-3	TGTGCCAGCAGCATATACCTGAGCACAGATACGCAGTATTTT	CASSIYLSTDTQYF
TRBD1	TRBV2	-	TRBJ1-5	TGTGCCAGCACCTGGCAGACAGGGGAAAACCAGCCCCAGCATTTT	CASTWQTGENQPQHF